The table lists the clone carrying this TCR beta chain with many counts. This entry is derived from a study of Graves' ophthalmopathy and Graves' hyperthyroidism. RNA transcripts provided the template for amplifying TCR beta CDR3 regions. Second-round multiplex PCR followed a first-round RT-PCR using HTBI primers. TCRdb re-called the multiplex PCR reads through MiXCR, storing one row per CDR3 protein. The sample includes 350,000 to 450,000 distinct CDR3 sequences, 21% seen only once; the top ten take under 3.5%. After removal of 4 bases from V and 4 bases from J, the junction contained 1 base not matched to a gene. Germline values: CDR1 MNHNS, CDR2 SASEGT. The length of the CDR3 is 13 residues.

The chain recombines TRBV6-1 with TRBJ2-5; 9 positions agree with TRBD1. The TCR was taken from a woman aged 18 to 35 with stable Graves' hyperthyroidism. The sample consisted of peripheral blood. This CDR3 is CASSVDRGETQYF. The CDR3 bases are TGTGCCAGCAGTGTGGACAGGGGAGAGACCCAGTACTTC.